The 11 T cell receptor beta chains listed next were all sequenced from one sample in a study of T cell repertoires in cytomegalovirus infection. Antigen specificity for these receptors is unknown. TCRdb used MiXCR to reprocess the reads, holding one entry per CDR3 protein. Of hundreds of thousands of distinct CDR3 sequences listed, roughly a third were seen once; the top ten hold roughly 18%. This material consisted of cultured PBMCs, taken from culture after CMV antigen stimulation. These receptors all stem from a human donor in good health (CMV status not recorded). Some clones in this sample may be carry-over from other donors' samples.

This clonotype was seen more than once but under ten times. The chain is built from TRBV7-2 and TRBJ1-1; D is unresolved. Per germline, CDR1 SGHTA and CDR2 FQGNSA. V lost 4 bases, J lost 6 bases, and 6 bases lay in between. CDR3 length: 11 amino acids. The CDR3: CASSWFSEAFF. In DNA, the CDR3 is TGTGCCAGCAGCTGGTTCTCTGAAGCTTTCTTT. Full variable domain (rest looked up from reference TRBV7-2 and TRBJ1-1): GAGVSQSPSNKVTEKGKDVELRCDPISGHTALYWYRQSLGQGLEFLIYFQGNSAPDKSGLPSDRFSAERTGGSVSTLTIQRTQQEDSAVYLCASSWFSEAFFGQGTRLTVV.

This clonotype was counted a few times. The chain joins TRBV19 to TRBJ1-1; a weak D match, TRBD1 (6 bases). CDR1 and CDR2 (germline): LNHDA, SQIVND (reference sequence). CDR3 length equals 14 residues. V dropped 4 bases and J dropped 1 base, with 10 bases sitting between them. CDR3 sequence reads: CASSKGQWNTEAFF. As DNA, the CDR3 is TGTGCCAGTAGTAAAGGACAGTGGAACACTGAAGCTTTCTTT.

The sample holds a few counts of this clonotype. The CDR3 sequence is CSARDDRGRLGYNEQFF. The CDR3 DNA reads TGCAGTGCTAGAGATGATCGGGGGCGCCTCGGCTACAATGAGCAGTTCTTC. This sequence joins TRBV20-1 and TRBJ2-1; D tentatively fits TRBD1 or TRBD2 (6 bases each). Trimming removed 0 bases from V and 3 bases from J, with 18 bases in between. The length of the CDR3 is 17 residues. Germline assignment: CDR1 DFQATT and CDR2 SNEGSKA (reference sequence).

This clonotype was observed many times. The chain combines TRBV7-2 with TRBJ2-7; maybe TRBD2 (5 bases). CDR1 and CDR2 (germline): SGHTA, FQGNSA. CDR3 length: 17 residues. With 4 bases removed from V and 1 base from J, the gap between germline ends came to 20 bases. This CDR3 is CASSYLPPTSGSYEQYF. In DNA, the CDR3 is TGTGCCAGCAGCTATCTCCCCCCAACTAGTGGATCCTACGAGCAGTACTTC. The whole variable domain, remainder taken from reference TRBV7-2 and TRBJ2-7, is GAGVSQSPSNKVTEKGKDVELRCDPISGHTALYWYRQSLGQGLEFLIYFQGNSAPDKSGLPSDRFSAERTGGSVSTLTIQRTQQEDSAVYLCASSYLPPTSGSYEQYFGPGTRLTVT.

This clonotype was seen only a few times. The J gene is TRBJ1-3, the V gene TRBV7-2; D is possibly TRBD1 (5 bases). The CDR3 contains 14 residues. CDR1 and CDR2 from the germline V gene are SGHTA and FQGNSA. The V and J ends lost 4 bases and 2 bases respectively, with 9 bases between them. The CDR3 loop is CASSSRVAGNTIYF. Written as DNA, the CDR3 is TGTGCCAGCAGCTCCAGGGTAGCTGGAAACACCATATATTTT.

This clonotype was found a few times. The chain is built from TRBV20-1 and TRBJ1-5; D is unclear. The CDR3 covers 13 residues. Germline V lookup: CDR1 DFQATT, CDR2 SNEGSKA (reference sequence). The ends were cut back, 6 bases at V and 5 bases at J, with 14 bases in the middle. CDR3 sequence: CSAVDQPDQPQHF. The CDR3, as DNA: TGCAGTGCGGTAGATCAGCCGGATCAGCCCCAGCATTTT.

CDR3: CSASRQVGYSNQPQHF. In nucleotides, the CDR3 is TGCAGTGCTAGTCGACAGGTCGGTTATAGCAATCAGCCCCAGCATTTT. The V call is TRBV20-1, the J call TRBJ1-5; D is possibly TRBD1 (6 bases). The V gene lost 3 bases and the J gene lost 0 bases, with 15 bases spanning the gap. The CDR3 extends over 16 amino acids. Germline V gene sequence: CDR1 DFQATT, CDR2 SNEGSKA (reference sequence).

J is TRBJ2-5 and V is TRBV2; D gene unclear. CDR3 length: 13 residues. Germline-derived CDR1 and CDR2 are SNHLY and FYNNEI. Trimming took 4 bases from V and 1 from J, leaving 7 bases between them. The CDR3 DNA follows: TGTGCCAGCAGTGTTAACTCCCAAGAGACCCAGTACTTC. This codes for CASSVNSQETQYF.

This clonotype occurred many times. This chain uses TRBV7-6 with TRBJ2-1; the D gene is possibly TRBD1 (5 bases). Trimming left V 4 bases short and J 6 bases short, with 10 bases between. Germline loops: CDR1 SGHVS, CDR2 FNYEAQ. The CDR3 has 13 amino acids. This CDR3 is CASSSQGPNEQFF. In nucleotides, the CDR3 is TGTGCCAGCAGCTCCCAGGGCCCCAATGAGCAGTTCTTC.

The J gene is TRBJ2-7, the V gene TRBV6-5; no reliable D call. Looked up from germline, CDR1 is MNHEY and CDR2 is SVGAGI. V was clipped by 2 bases and J by 6 bases, with 11 bases between them. This CDR3 has 13 amino acids. The CDR3 sequence is CASSYGLEGEQYF. The CDR3 coding sequence is TGTGCCAGCAGTTACGGGTTGGAAGGCGAGCAGTACTTC.

The V gene is TRBV7-3, the J gene TRBJ2-7; D is perhaps TRBD2 (5 bases). The germline V gene has CDR1 SGHTA and CDR2 FQGTGA. V was clipped by 0 bases and J by 5 bases, with 5 bases between them. This CDR3 region has 12 residues. The CDR3 coding sequence is TGTGCCAGCAGCTTAACCGGGAACGAGCAGTACTTC. Translating gives CASSLTGNEQYF.